This TCR beta chain was identified during a study of blood T cell repertoires in COVID-19. Sequenced by immunoSEQ multiplex PCR; TCRdb stores in-frame clones only, minus some. The sample carries a few hundred thousand clones, more than 70% recorded once. This clone appeared once. The length of the CDR3 is 14 residues. Germline V gene lookup returns CDR1 SGDLS and CDR2 YYNGEE. The V and J ends lost 3 bases and 1 base respectively, with 7 bases between them. Sequenced sample: peripheral blood. V is TRBV9 and J is TRBJ2-2; weak D call: TRBD2 (6 bases). The TCR was taken from a woman in her forties or fifties with acute or convalescent COVID-19. CDR3 in DNA: TGTGCCAGCAGCGCGGGACTGAACACCGGGGAGCTGTTTTTT. Residues: CASSAGLNTGELFF.